This note documents a single TCR beta chain sequence. No antigen is known for it. No base qualities exist here, and no much larger clone lies one base off it. The library was prepared using multiplex PCR. Sequenced on an Illumina HiSeq 4000. CDR3 regions were amplified by Arm-PCR with iRepertoire HTBI primers to construct TCR beta libraries. Before sequencing, the PCR products went through gel purification. Regarding the original processing steps: A total of 62 TRBV and 14 TRBJ segments were identified across samples and were used for gene usage analysis of CDR3 amino acid clonotypes. COPE and FqMerger were used to merge the filtered high-quality paired reads into contigs. Contigs were aligned with BLAST to IMGT TRBV, TRBD and TRBJ reference genes, and CDR3 was defined per IMGT. Any clonotype with a frequency above 0.1% was counted as a highly expanded clone. Shannon entropy served as the measure of repertoire diversity, while the Gini coefficient captured V-J evenness. Public clonotypes were defined as clonotypes shared by more than one individual. The raw public reads went through TCRdb reprocessing: fastp at Q25, MiXCR clone calling, in-frame beta chains kept. Rows merge per CDR3 protein into single entries with the most common DNA and genes. The V and J calls, along with clone size, are taken from TCRdb and not from the paper's own processing. Recorded for this sample are some 370,000 distinct CDR3 sequences; less than 25% of them occurred a single time. The ten biggest clones cover 20% to 25% of the sample.

The sample's time point label, decoded: persistent/refractory GD, antithyroid drugs over 5 years with positive TRAb. For both TCR sequencing and RNA sequencing, RNA was extracted from PBMCs using TRIzol. The diagnosis of Graves' disease followed American Thyroid Association guidelines. The patients came from an endocrinology department in Xi'an, China. From each patient, approximately 9 milliliters of peripheral blood was collected into an EDTA anticoagulant tube. Ficoll Paque Plus density gradient separation was used to isolate PBMCs, and no additional T cell sorting was done. An Agilent 2100 Bioanalyzer and agarose gel were used to check RNA quality, while a NanoDrop 2000 measured RNA concentration. The CDR3, cysteine through phenylalanine, is 16 amino acids long. Only CDR3 DNA is held: 48 bases, read in frame from base 1. Taken from the germline V gene (reference sequence), the CDR1 and CDR2 loops are LNHDA and SQIVND. Cut back by 2 bases and 0 bases, the V and J ends lie 13 bases apart.

The data were taken from a study of regulatory T cells in long-lasting Graves disease (dated by TCRdb to the early 2020s). For the study in its entirety: Persistent Graves' disease meant more than 5 years of antithyroid drug treatment with TSH receptor autoantibodies that stayed positive. The study took place in China and was registered as a clinical trial. Persistent Graves' disease patients in the clinical cohort had taken antithyroid drugs for roughly ten years on average. A total of roughly 35 samples underwent TCR sequencing: approximately 13 from persistent and roughly 20 from newly diagnosed Graves' disease patients. Persistent Graves' disease patients were compared with newly diagnosed Graves' disease patients by peripheral blood TCR sequencing and RNA sequencing. Overall study outcomes, separate from this receptor: Lower TCR Shannon entropy and fewer highly expanded clones were observed in persistent Graves' disease patients than in newly diagnosed patients, which suggested clonal expansion. Sequencing and analysis were restricted to the TCR beta chain. Preferential use of TRBV28, TRBJ1-2 and TRBJ2-5 was observed in persistent disease, whereas TRBV20-1 and TRBJ2-1 were favored in newly diagnosed disease. Only peripheral blood was studied, because thyroid tissue, the primary lesion, was inaccessible. The small sample size was acknowledged by the authors as a limitation that may reduce accuracy. Persistent patients shared more public clonotypes among themselves (over 2,500) than newly diagnosed patients did (roughly 920).

This TCR was sampled from a female donor with Graves disease. The specimen comprised peripheral blood mononuclear cells (PBMCs), sampled when the disease was refractory, from a patient treated with antithyroid drugs. The receptor chain draws on TRBV19 and TRBJ1-1; TRBD1 is a weak D gene call, 6 bases matching. The nucleotides read TGTGCCAGTAGTATATCCTTCGGACAGTTGAACACTGAAGCTTTCTTT. Its translation is CASSISFGQLNTEAFF.